This section outlines one T cell receptor (beta chain) sequence together with its context. Its antigen is unidentified. This may come from a read error, since a much larger clone is one base off. This specimen comes from a study of regulatory T cells in long-lasting Graves disease. The study, taken as a whole, reports: Having only a small sample size may have limited accuracy.

Germline assignment: CDR1 MDHEN and CDR2 SYDVKM. CDR3 length: 15 residues. As to time point: newly diagnosed GD, antithyroid drugs for less than 3 months. PBMCs were the source of the RNA used for TCR sequencing. Each of the patients was recruited from an endocrinology department situated in Xi'an, China. HTBI primers from iRepertoire and Arm-PCR of CDR3 regions yielded the TCR beta libraries. TCRdb itself ran the multiplex PCR reads through MiXCR, one entry per CDR3 protein. The data show about 460,000 distinct CDR3 sequences, with 14% seen just once and more than 15% held by the top ten. These data were also filed under a second study, of T cells in Graves' hyperthyroidism and ophthalmopathy. That work adds: Diagnosis rested on symptoms, serum thyroxine and TRAb, thyroid ultrasound, and orbital computed tomography.

Sequencing was performed on peripheral blood mononuclear cells (PBMCs), taken at new diagnosis, from a patient treated with antithyroid drugs. The chain employs TRBV28 and TRBJ2-7; D is undetermined. This sequence was found in a woman aged 45-59 years with Graves disease. CDR3 protein: CASSLTAASSYGQYF. DNA for the CDR3: TGTGCCAGCAGTTTAACGGCGGCCTCGTCCTACGGGCAGTACTTC.